The 8 T cell receptor beta chains in this list originate from one sample, sequenced in a study of T cells in Graves' hyperthyroidism and ophthalmopathy. TCR beta CDR3 sequences were amplified from RNA transcripts. A set of HTBI primers served as the primers for a first-round RT-PCR of the TCR CDR3. TCRdb re-analysed the multiplex PCR reads in MiXCR, keeping a single row per CDR3 protein. This repertoire shows about 710,000 distinct CDR3 sequences, roughly 17% found once; its top ten account for under 8.5%. Material for sequencing was blood. The source of these receptors is a man in his late teens or twenties with Graves' hyperthyroidism.

In its sample, this clonotype was seen a few times. The chain employs TRBV7-9 and TRBJ2-1, with TRBD2 as a possible D gene (5 bases). In germline, CDR1 is SEHNR, CDR2 FQNEAQ (reference sequence). The CDR3 runs 15 residues. Trimming cost V 3 bases and J 7 bases, with 16 bases left between them. The CDR3 protein is CASSFLAIPENEQFF. CDR3 DNA sequence: TGTGCCAGCAGCTTTCTAGCAATCCCGGAGAATGAGCAGTTCTTC. The full variable domain, in which reference TRBV7-9 and TRBJ2-1 provide the parts outside the CDR3, is DTGVSQNPRHKITKRGQNVTFRCDPISEHNRLYWYRQTLGQGPEFLTYFQNEAQLEKSRLLSDRFSAERPKGSFSTLEIQRTEQGDSAMYLCASSFLAIPENEQFFGPGTRLTVL.

This clonotype was seen repeatedly, ten times or more. This chain joins TRBV7-2 and TRBJ1-1; D unclear. Germline V gene sequence: CDR1 SGHTA, CDR2 FQGNSA. The CDR3 contains 11 residues. Trimming took off 7 bases at V and 8 bases at J, with 11 bases between the two ends. The DNA of the CDR3 is TGTGCCAGCAAACGGGGTGTGGAAGCTTTCTTT. This codes for CASKRGVEAFF.

CDR3 nucleotide sequence: TGTGCCAGCAGTTACTCGTCTTCGAGCGATGAGCAGTTCTTC. It codes for CASSYSSSSDEQFF. V is TRBV6-2 or TRBV6-3 and J is TRBJ2-1; unclear D gene. CDR1 is MNHEY and CDR2 is SVGEGT in the germline V gene. Trimming pared 0 bases from V and 8 bases from J, leaving 11 bases between. This CDR3 region has 14 residues.

This clonotype occurred many times. This chain uses TRBV15 with TRBJ2-7; 9 nucleotides line up with TRBD2. V was clipped by 3 bases and J by 4 bases; unmatched bases: 4. The CDR3 has 14 amino acids. In germline, CDR1 is LNHNV, CDR2 YYDKDF (reference sequence). CDR3 sequence: CATSRLAGTYEQYF. CDR3 in DNA: TGTGCCACCAGCAGGCTAGCGGGAACGTACGAGCAGTACTTC.

The V gene is TRBV2, the J gene TRBJ2-7, with 8 nucleotides matching TRBD2. The CDR3 has 16 residues. CDR1 and CDR2 (germline): SNHLY, FYNNEI. The trim removed 6 bases at V and 3 bases at J, leaving 13 bases unmatched. The CDR3 nucleotides read TGTGCCAGCAGCCAACTGGGTTCCGGGACTAGCTACGAGCAGTACTTC. This translates into CASSQLGSGTSYEQYF.

This clonotype was picked up a small number of times. The chain couples TRBV27 to TRBJ1-1, with D tentatively TRBD1 (5 bases). The germline CDR1 and CDR2 sequences are MNHEY and SMNVEV (reference sequence). V dropped 5 bases and J dropped 1 base, with 14 bases sitting between them. This CDR3 contains 15 residues. In DNA, the CDR3 is TGTGCCAGCAGTCCTCACAGGAACGGGAACACTGAAGCTTTCTTT. This encodes CASSPHRNGNTEAFF.

This clonotype was recorded many times. The chain has TRBV28 and TRBJ2-5, with 10 bases that match TRBD1. The V and J ends lost 5 bases and 5 bases, in that order; junction bases with no gene match: 8. CDR1 is MDHEN and CDR2 is SYDVKM in the germline V gene. This CDR3 has 15 amino acids. The CDR3 protein is CASSIATGGAETQYF. DNA for the CDR3: TGTGCCAGCAGTATCGCGACAGGGGGCGCGGAGACCCAGTACTTC.

This clonotype has at least ten counts. The rearrangement joins TRBV2 to TRBJ2-5; 7 bases map to TRBD1. Trimming cost V 6 bases and J 5 bases; bases outside gene matches: 3. Per germline, CDR1 SNHLY and CDR2 FYNNEI. This CDR3 is built from 12 residues. As DNA, the CDR3 is TGTGCCAGCAGAAGGGGGCACGAGACCCAGTACTTC. Residues: CASRRGHETQYF. Using reference TRBV2 and TRBJ2-5 for the parts outside the CDR3, the full variable domain is EPEVTQTPSHQVTQMGQEVILRCVPISNHLYFYWYRQILGQKVEFLVSFYNNEISEKSEIFDDQFSVERPDGSNFTLKIRSTKLEDSAMYFCASRRGHETQYFGPGTRLLVL.